Listed below are T cell receptor beta chains from one sample, sequenced in a study of cytomegalovirus exposure and HLA in healthy donors. Method: immunoSEQ multiplex PCR; TCRdb's copy keeps in-frame clones and lacks some. Of about 140,000 clones in the sample, approximately 73% are singletons; the top ten hold 1% to 1.5%. Sequences were obtained from PBMCs. Receptors were obtained from a woman in her 40s in good health and CMV-seronegative. CDR3s include the opening cysteine and the closing phenylalanine or tryptophan. D genes are given only for firm matches. Only some rows state a clone size, as once, few, many or a class for expanded clones.

TRBV2	TRBD2	TRBJ2-6	NA	CASSEQGGGVGANVLTF	TGTGCCAGCAGTGAACAGGGCGGGGGGGTTGGGGCCAACGTCCTGACTTTC
TRBV7-9	NA	TRBJ1-1	NA	CSSSLDTNTEAFF	TGTTCCAGCAGCTTAGACACGAACACTGAAGCTTTCTTT
TRBV15	NA	TRBJ1-2	NA	CATSSGGQFAYGYTF	TGTGCCACCAGCAGTGGAGGACAGTTCGCCTATGGCTACACCTTC
TRBV9	NA	TRBJ1-3	NA	CASSVEHSGNTIYF	TGTGCCAGCAGCGTAGAACACTCTGGAAACACCATATATTTT
TRBV6-1	TRBD1	TRBJ2-1	NA	CASRQNRGPNNEQFF	TGTGCCAGCAGACAAAACAGGGGGCCCAACAATGAGCAGTTCTTC
TRBV6-6	NA	TRBJ1-6	few	CASSATVTYNSPLHF	TGTGCCAGCAGTGCGACAGTTACATACAATTCACCCCTCCACTTT
TRBV2	NA	TRBJ1-1	few	CASSTRQAQGTEAFF	TGTGCCAGCAGCACCAGACAGGCGCAGGGCACTGAAGCTTTCTTT
TRBV29-1	NA	TRBJ1-2	NA	CSVDHTNYGYTF	TGCAGCGTTGATCATACAAACTATGGCTACACCTTC
TRBV6-6	TRBD1	TRBJ1-5	NA	CAAGTGDQPQHF	TGTGCAGCCGGGACAGGGGACCAGCCCCAGCATTTT
TRBV4-1	NA	TRBJ2-1	few	CASTFDSGFGNEQFF	TGCGCCAGCACTTTTGACTCCGGGTTTGGGAATGAGCAGTTCTTC
TRBV10-3	TRBD1	TRBJ1-1	NA	CASGQGALEAFF	TGTGCCTCGGGACAGGGAGCCCTTGAAGCTTTCTTT
TRBV7-2	NA	TRBJ2-1	NA	CASSSTGTSYNEQFF	TGTGCCAGCAGCTCTACAGGTACGTCCTACAATGAGCAGTTCTTC
TRBV29-1	NA	TRBJ2-3	NA	CSVDSLTGDTQYF	TGCAGCGTTGACAGCCTGACGGGAGATACGCAGTATTTT
TRBV27	TRBD2	TRBJ2-3	NA	CASSLSISGGASDTQYF	TGTGCCAGCAGTTTATCGATAAGCGGGGGGGCCTCAGATACGCAGTATTTT
TRBV5-8	NA	TRBJ1-2	NA	CASSLEARVGYGYTF	TGTGCCAGCAGCTTGGAGGCCAGGGTGGGCTATGGCTACACCTTC
TRBV7-9	TRBD2	TRBJ2-1	once	CASIYTGGLNEQFF	TGTGCCAGCATCTACACGGGGGGACTGAATGAGCAGTTCTTC
TRBV6-5	NA	TRBJ2-3	few	CASSKRRGEDTQYF	TGTGCCAGCAGCAAAAGGCGGGGCGAAGATACGCAGTATTTT
TRBV7-8	NA	TRBJ2-3	NA	CASSFSPRDTQYF	TGTGCCAGCAGCTTCTCCCCCAGGGATACGCAGTATTTT
TRBV19	TRBD1	TRBJ1-5	NA	CASSDTTGGYDQPQHF	TGTGCCAGTAGTGATACGACAGGGGGCTATGATCAGCCCCAGCATTTT
TRBV19	NA	TRBJ2-7	NA	CASSIQGYEQYF	TGTGCCAGTAGTATACAGGGCTACGAGCAGTACTTC
TRBV4-1	NA	TRBJ1-1	few	CASSPRVGTEAFF	TGCGCCAGCAGCCCCAGGGTTGGCACTGAAGCTTTCTTT
TRBV20-1	NA	TRBJ1-1	NA	CSASDGTEAFF	TGCAGTGCTAGTGACGGGACTGAAGCTTTCTTT
TRBV2	NA	TRBJ2-1	NA	CASSPGGTEQFF	TGTGCCAGCAGCCCTGGCGGTACTGAGCAGTTCTTC
TRBV7-3	TRBD1	TRBJ1-6	once	CASSLRDSYNSPLHF	TGTGCCAGCAGCCTCCGGGACAGCTATAATTCACCCCTCCACTTT
TRBV27	TRBD2	TRBJ2-3	NA	CASSLLAGALDTQYF	TGTGCCAGCAGTTTACTAGCGGGGGCGTTAGATACGCAGTATTTT
TRBV7-9	TRBD1	TRBJ1-1	NA	CASSLGGTGGSAFF	TGTGCCAGCAGCTTAGGAGGGACAGGGGGTTCGGCTTTCTTT
TRBV2	NA	TRBJ1-1	NA	CASSPPGHRNTEAFF	TGTGCCAGCAGTCCACCGGGACACCGGAACACTGAAGCTTTCTTT
TRBV2	TRBD1	TRBJ1-4	few	CASRPGTGEEKLFF	TGTGCCAGCAGGCCCGGGACAGGGGAAGAAAAACTGTTTTTT
TRBV7-2	TRBD1	TRBJ1-1	NA	CASSSYRGEAFF	TGTGCCAGCAGCTCATACAGGGGGGAAGCTTTCTTT
TRBV2	NA	TRBJ1-1	NA	CASSGQPNTEAFF	TGTGCCAGCAGTGGACAGCCGAACACTGAAGCTTTCTTT
TRBV4-2	TRBD2	TRBJ2-3	NA	CASSQGSGTSDTQYF	TGTGCCAGCAGCCAAGGTAGCGGGACGTCAGATACGCAGTATTTT
TRBV9	TRBD2	TRBJ2-2	NA	CASSVGDYPTGELFF	TGTGCCAGCAGCGTAGGGGACTACCCCACCGGGGAGCTGTTTTTT
TRBV6-1	NA	TRBJ2-2	NA	CASQGYTGELFF	TGTGCCAGCCAGGGGTACACCGGGGAGCTGTTTTTT
TRBV6-1	TRBD1	TRBJ1-1	few	CASSEIGQGPIF	TGTGCCAGCAGTGAAATTGGACAGGGTCCTATCTTT
TRBV25-1	NA	TRBJ1-1	few	CASSEGTITEAFF	TGTGCCAGCAGTGAAGGAACTATCACTGAAGCTTTCTTT
TRBV7-3	TRBD2	TRBJ2-1	NA	CASSLTVLAGGQYDHNEQFF	TGTGCCAGCAGCTTAACGGTGCTAGCGGGGGGCCAATACGACCACAATGAGCAGTTCTTC
TRBV4-3	TRBD1	TRBJ2-1	few	CASSLRDRVWGPNNEQFF	TGCGCCAGCAGCCTCCGGGACAGGGTTTGGGGACCCAACAATGAGCAGTTCTTC
TRBV27	TRBD1	TRBJ1-2	once	CASSFTGENGYTF	TGTGCCAGCAGTTTTACAGGGGAGAATGGCTACACCTTC
TRBV19	NA	TRBJ1-6	NA	CASSIGQANSPLHF	TGTGCCAGTAGTATTGGGCAGGCTAATTCACCCCTCCACTTT
TRBV2	NA	TRBJ1-2	NA	CASRFTGIHGYTF	TGTGCCAGCAGGTTTACAGGGATCCATGGCTACACCTTC
TRBV19	TRBD1	TRBJ2-6	NA	CASSIGTGLGSGANVLTF	TGTGCCAGTAGTATAGGGACAGGGTTAGGTTCTGGGGCCAACGTCCTGACTTTC
TRBV7-9	NA	TRBJ2-1	NA	CASTSGPYNEQFF	TGTGCCAGCACGAGCGGGCCTTACAATGAGCAGTTCTTC